This TCR beta chain emerged from a study of early T cells in non-severe SARS-CoV-2 infection. Overall study: Chains were unpaired, as sequencing was done on bulk RNA from unsorted whole blood. Broader study findings: The VDJdb matching leaned toward anti-spike CD8 responses and overlooked private and CD4 specificities.

This clonotype appeared a few times. What it binds is not known. Unique molecular identifiers were attached to individual cDNA molecules. TCRdb recomputed calls from the 5' RACE reads with MiXCR, one row per CDR3 protein. The table lists around 57,000 distinct CDR3 sequences, over 7% of them singletons, with roughly 8.8% in the top ten. The CDR3 spans 17 residues. V gave up 3 bases and J gave up 2 bases; unmatched junction bases: 2. Germline CDR1 reads LGHNA; CDR2 reads YNFKEQ. Sequences were obtained from whole blood. The chain employs TRBV4-2 and TRBJ2-3; 16 bases align to TRBD2. The receptor's source is an adult who was a healthcare worker with PCR-confirmed SARS-CoV-2 infection or an uninfected control (not recorded which). The DNA for the CDR3 is TGTGCCAGCAGCCAGGGGACTAGCGGGAGGGCCACAGATACGCAGTATTTT. Amino acids: CASSQGTSGRATDTQYF.